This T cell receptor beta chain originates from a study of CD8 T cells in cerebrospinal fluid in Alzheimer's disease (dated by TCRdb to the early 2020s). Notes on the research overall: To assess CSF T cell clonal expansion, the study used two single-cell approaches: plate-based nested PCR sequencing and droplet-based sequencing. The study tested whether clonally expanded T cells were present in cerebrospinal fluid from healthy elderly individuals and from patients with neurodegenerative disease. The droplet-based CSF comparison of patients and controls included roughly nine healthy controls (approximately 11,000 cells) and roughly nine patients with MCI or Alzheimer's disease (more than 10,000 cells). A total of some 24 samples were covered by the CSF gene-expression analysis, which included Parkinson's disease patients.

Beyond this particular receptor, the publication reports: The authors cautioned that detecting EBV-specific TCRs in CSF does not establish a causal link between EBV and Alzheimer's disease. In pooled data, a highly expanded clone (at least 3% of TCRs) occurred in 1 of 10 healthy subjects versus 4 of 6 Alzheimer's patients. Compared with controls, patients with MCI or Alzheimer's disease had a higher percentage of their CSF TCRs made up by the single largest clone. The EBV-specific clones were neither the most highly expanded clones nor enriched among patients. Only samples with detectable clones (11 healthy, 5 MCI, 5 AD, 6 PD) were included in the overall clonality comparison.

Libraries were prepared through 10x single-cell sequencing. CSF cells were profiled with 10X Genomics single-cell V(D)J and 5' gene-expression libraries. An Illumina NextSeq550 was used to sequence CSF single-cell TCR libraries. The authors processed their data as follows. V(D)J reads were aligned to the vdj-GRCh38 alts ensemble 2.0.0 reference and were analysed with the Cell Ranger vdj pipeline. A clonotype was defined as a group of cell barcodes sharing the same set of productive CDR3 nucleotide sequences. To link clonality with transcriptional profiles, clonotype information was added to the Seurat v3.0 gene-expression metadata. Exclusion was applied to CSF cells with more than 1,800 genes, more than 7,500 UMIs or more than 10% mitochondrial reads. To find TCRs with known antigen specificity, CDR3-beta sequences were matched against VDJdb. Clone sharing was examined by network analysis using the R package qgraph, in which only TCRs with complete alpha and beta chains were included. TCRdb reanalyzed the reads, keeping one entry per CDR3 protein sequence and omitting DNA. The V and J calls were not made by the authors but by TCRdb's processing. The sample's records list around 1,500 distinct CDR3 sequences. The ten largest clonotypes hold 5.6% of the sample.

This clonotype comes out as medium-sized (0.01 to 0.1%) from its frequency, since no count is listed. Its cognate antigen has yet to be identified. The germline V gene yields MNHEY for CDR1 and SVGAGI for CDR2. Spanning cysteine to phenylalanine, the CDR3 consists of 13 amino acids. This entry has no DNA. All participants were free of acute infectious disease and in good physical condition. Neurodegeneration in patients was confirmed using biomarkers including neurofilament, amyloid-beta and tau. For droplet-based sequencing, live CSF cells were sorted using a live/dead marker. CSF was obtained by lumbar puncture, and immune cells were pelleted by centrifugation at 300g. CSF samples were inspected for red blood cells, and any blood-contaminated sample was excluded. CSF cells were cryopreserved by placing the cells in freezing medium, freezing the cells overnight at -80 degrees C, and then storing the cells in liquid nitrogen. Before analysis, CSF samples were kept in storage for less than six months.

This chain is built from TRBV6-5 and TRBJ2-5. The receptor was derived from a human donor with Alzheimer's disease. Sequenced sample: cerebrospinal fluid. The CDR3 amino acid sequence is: CASRRTAQETQYF.